The 10 T cell receptor beta chains given below trace back to one sample, sequenced in a study of blood T cells in healthy people across ages. PCR was performed a second time for 7 to 11 cycles using a sample-barcoded 5' primer and a J-beta primer mix. TCRdb reprocessed the 5' RACE reads via MiXCR and lists one record per CDR3 protein. Of over a million distinct CDR3 sequences in the sample, 42% were seen once. The sequenced sample consisted of blood. The receptors derive from a woman aged 18-29 years in good health.

The chain has TRBV4-1 and TRBJ2-3, with 8 bases lining up with TRBD2. Unmatched junction bases numbered 7, after V lost 0 bases and J lost 2 bases. The germline gives CDR1 MGHRA, CDR2 YSYEKL. The CDR3 contains 17 residues. As DNA, the CDR3 is TGCGCCAGCAGCCAAGATTCACTAGCGGCATACACAGATACGCAGTATTTT. Its translation is CASSQDSLAAYTDTQYF.

The chain employs TRBV2 and TRBJ2-1, with 8 nucleotides matching TRBD2. The V segment lost 0 bases and the J segment 5 bases; nucleotides outside the gene matches: 6. CDR3 size: 16 residues. Germline-derived CDR1 and CDR2 are SNHLY and FYNNEI. CDR3 amino acids: CASSEASGLGDNEQFF. DNA for the CDR3: TGTGCCAGCAGTGAAGCTTCGGGACTAGGGGACAATGAGCAGTTCTTC.

The rearrangement joins TRBV6-5 to TRBJ1-1, with D tentatively TRBD1 (6 bases). Germline V gives CDR1 MNHEY, CDR2 SVGAGI. CDR3 length: 15 amino acids. The germline V and J ends were trimmed by 0 bases and 5 bases, with 13 bases remaining between them. The DNA of the CDR3 is TGTGCCAGCAGTTACTCAACACAGGGTGGGACTGAAGCTTTCTTT. Residues: CASSYSTQGGTEAFF.

V and J are TRBV21-1 and TRBJ1-2; the D call in the table, TRBD1, was not verified against the DNA. TRBV21-1 is a known pseudogene. This CDR3 region has 15 residues. CDR3 loop: CASSPPFVGGYGYTF. DNA of the CDR3: TGTGCCAGCAGCCCTCCGTTTGTGGGCGGCTATGGCTACACCTTC.

The chain has TRBV5-1 and TRBJ2-6; D call uncertain. Trimming removed 1 base from V and 1 base from J, with 18 bases in between. CDR3 length equals 19 residues. Germline CDR1 and CDR2: SGHRS and YFSETQ. The CDR3 nucleotides read TGCGCCAGCAGCTTGTTGGCAGGCGCCACAATTTCTGGGGCCAACGTCCTGACTTTC. Encoded protein: CASSLLAGATISGANVLTF.

This clonotype was counted between two and nine times. V is TRBV20-1 and J is TRBJ2-3; no firm D call. The V and J ends lost 6 bases and 1 base respectively, with 14 bases between them. The CDR3 runs 14 residues. The germline CDR1 and CDR2 sequences are DFQATT and SNEGSKA (reference sequence). CDR3 amino acids: CSASPEYGTDTQYF. CDR3 sequence (DNA): TGCAGTGCCTCCCCGGAGTATGGCACAGATACGCAGTATTTT.

This clonotype was observed a few times. The rearrangement uses TRBV6-1 and TRBJ2-7, with TRBD2 matching over 10 bases. The CDR3 contains 13 residues. Germline CDR1 MNHNS, CDR2 SASEGT. J gave up 3 bases and V 10 bases, and 6 bases lay outside the gene matches. CDR3 in amino acids: CAIRAGGLYEQYF. The CDR3 DNA follows: TGTGCCATTCGAGCGGGAGGGCTCTACGAGCAGTACTTC.

This clonotype was picked up a small number of times. The chain joins TRBV29-1 to TRBJ2-1; 11 positions match TRBD2. V lost 7 bases, J lost 9 bases, and 8 bases stayed unmatched. This CDR3 has 13 amino acids. CDR1 is SQVTM, CDR2 ANQGSEA, per germline. CDR3 coding DNA: TGCAGCGCGGTAGCGGGGGGGCCGGGTGAGCAGTTCTTC. It yields the protein CSAVAGGPGEQFF.

CDR3 protein: CSANNPDRGGTGELFF. In DNA form, the CDR3 reads TGCAGTGCAAATAACCCCGACAGGGGGGGTACCGGGGAGCTGTTTTTT. This chain connects TRBV20-1 to TRBJ2-2; 9 bases align to TRBD1. CDR3 length: 16 residues. Losses at the gene ends were 6 bases for V and 5 bases for J; bases not matched to a gene: 13. Per the germline V gene, CDR1 is DFQATT and CDR2 is SNEGSKA (reference sequence).

The table lists this clonotype with a few counts. The gene calls are TRBV6-6 and TRBJ1-1; TRBD1 matches at 9 bases. CDR1 and CDR2 (germline): MNHNY, SVGAGI (reference sequence). The CDR3 is made up of 15 amino acids. Germline trimming cut 6 bases from V and 1 base from J; bases unmatched to any gene: 6. Written as DNA, the CDR3 is TGTGCCAGCAGCTCCGTGGACAGGGGGAACACTGAAGCTTTCTTT. Translated, it gives CASSSVDRGNTEAFF.